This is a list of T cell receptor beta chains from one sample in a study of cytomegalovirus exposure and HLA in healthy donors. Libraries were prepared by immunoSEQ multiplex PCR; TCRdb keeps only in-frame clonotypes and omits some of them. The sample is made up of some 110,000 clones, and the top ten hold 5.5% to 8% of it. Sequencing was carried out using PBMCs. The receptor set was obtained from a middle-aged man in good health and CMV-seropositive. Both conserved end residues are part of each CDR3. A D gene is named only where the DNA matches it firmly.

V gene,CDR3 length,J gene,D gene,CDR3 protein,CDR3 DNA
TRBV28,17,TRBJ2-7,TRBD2,CASSEPGLAGGLGEQYF,TGTGCCAGCAGTGAGCCGGGACTAGCGGGAGGGTTGGGCGAGCAGTACTTC
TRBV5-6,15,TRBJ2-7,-,CASSSGWNKLYEQYF,TGTGCCAGCAGTTCCGGGTGGAATAAGCTCTACGAGCAGTACTTC
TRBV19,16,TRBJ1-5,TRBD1,CASSTQGILSNQPQHF,TGTGCCAGTAGTACACAGGGGATACTAAGCAATCAGCCCCAGCATTTT
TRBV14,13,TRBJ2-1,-,CASSQDHSNEQFF,TGTGCCAGCAGCCAAGATCACAGCAATGAGCAGTTCTTC
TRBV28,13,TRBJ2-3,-,CASSLYGADTQYF,TGTGCCAGCAGTTTATACGGGGCAGATACGCAGTATTTT
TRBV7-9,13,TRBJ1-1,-,CASSLDMNTEAFF,TGTGCCAGCAGCCTAGATATGAACACTGAAGCTTTCTTT
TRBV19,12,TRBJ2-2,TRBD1,CAGGTGVGELFF,TGTGCCGGAGGGACAGGGGTCGGGGAGCTGTTTTTT
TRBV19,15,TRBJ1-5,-,CASSISGKPGFGEHF,TGTGCCAGTAGTATTAGTGGCAAACCGGGTTTTGGCGAGCATTTT
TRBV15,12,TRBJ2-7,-,CATSRGSYEQYF,TGTGCCACCAGCAGAGGCAGCTACGAGCAGTACTTC
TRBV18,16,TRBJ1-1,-,CASSPPQTPTNTEAFF,TGTGCCAGCTCACCACCACAGACACCGACGAACACTGAAGCTTTCTTT
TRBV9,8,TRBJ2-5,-,CAGESGDF,TGTGCCGGCGAATCGGGGGACTTC
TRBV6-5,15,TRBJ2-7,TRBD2,CASRIAGGFSYEQYF,TGTGCCAGCAGGATAGCGGGAGGATTTTCCTACGAGCAGTACTTC
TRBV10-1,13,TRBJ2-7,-,CASSPTGPYEQYF,TGCGCCAGCAGTCCGACAGGTCCCTACGAGCAGTACTTC
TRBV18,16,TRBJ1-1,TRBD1,CASSPSMGQGGTEAFF,TGTGCCAGCTCACCAAGCATGGGACAGGGGGGGACTGAAGCTTTCTTT
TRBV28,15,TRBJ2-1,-,CASSPIYRAPNEQFF,TGTGCCAGCAGTCCGATCTACAGGGCGCCCAATGAGCAGTTCTTC
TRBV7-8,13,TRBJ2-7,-,CASSLSGVHEQYF,TGTGCCAGCAGCTTAAGCGGAGTCCACGAGCAGTACTTC
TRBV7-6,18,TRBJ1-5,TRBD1,CASSLAPGLGGIGQAQHF,TGTGCCAGCAGCTTAGCGCCCGGGTTAGGGGGCATAGGTCAAGCCCAGCATTTT
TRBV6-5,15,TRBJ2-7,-,CASSYDPASSYEQYF,TGTGCCAGCAGTTACGATCCCGCTAGCTCCTACGAGCAGTACTTC
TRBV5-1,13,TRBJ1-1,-,CASSLNRNTEAFF,TGCGCCAGCAGCTTGAACAGGAACACTGAAGCTTTCTTT
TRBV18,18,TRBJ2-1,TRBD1,CASSPKVRTGYPGGEQFF,TGTGCCAGCTCACCTAAAGTCAGGACAGGGTACCCGGGTGGTGAGCAGTTCTTC
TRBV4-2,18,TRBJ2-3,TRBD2,CASSQGGMTAGSTDTQYF,TGTGCCAGCAGCCAAGGGGGAATGACAGCGGGAAGCACAGATACGCAGTATTTT
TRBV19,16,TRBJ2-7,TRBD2,CASSIGLAGGVSEQYF,TGTGCCAGTAGTATAGGACTAGCGGGAGGAGTATCCGAGCAGTACTTC
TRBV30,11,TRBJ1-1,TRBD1,CACRGRTEAFF,TGTGCCTGCAGGGGGCGGACTGAAGCTTTCTTT
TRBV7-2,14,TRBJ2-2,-,CASSLLSDTGELFF,TGTGCCAGCAGCTTATTGTCCGACACCGGGGAGCTGTTTTTT
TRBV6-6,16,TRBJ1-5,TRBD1,CASSYGRQGASQPQHF,TGTGCCAGCAGTTACGGGCGACAGGGGGCAAGTCAGCCCCAGCATTTT
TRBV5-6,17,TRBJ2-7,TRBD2,CASSPDSGLAGAYEQYF,TGTGCCAGCAGCCCGGACTCGGGACTAGCGGGGGCCTACGAGCAGTACTTC
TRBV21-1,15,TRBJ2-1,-,CASRRTGTQEHEQFF,TGTGCCAGCAGACGGACCGGGACTCAGGAGCATGAGCAGTTCTTC
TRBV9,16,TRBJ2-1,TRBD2,CASSVVAGPPSDEQFF,TGTGCCAGCAGCGTAGTAGCGGGCCCGCCGAGTGATGAGCAGTTCTTC
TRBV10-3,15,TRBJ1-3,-,CAIRDSLVSGNTIYF,TGTGCCATCAGGGACAGCTTAGTCTCTGGAAACACCATATATTTT
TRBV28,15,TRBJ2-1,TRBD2,CASSQLAGDVNEQFF,TGTGCCAGCAGTCAACTAGCGGGAGATGTGAATGAGCAGTTCTTC
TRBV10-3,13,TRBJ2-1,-,CAISADSIGEQFF,TGTGCCATCAGTGCGGACTCCATAGGTGAGCAGTTCTTC
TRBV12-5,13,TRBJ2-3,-,CASGLQGGDTQYF,TGTGCTAGTGGTTTGCAGGGGGGAGATACGCAGTATTTT
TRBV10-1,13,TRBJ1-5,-,CASSEQPGGAQHF,TGCGCCAGCAGTGAGCAACCAGGAGGTGCCCAGCATTTT
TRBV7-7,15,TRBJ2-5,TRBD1,CASSLGDRVQETQYF,TGTGCTAGCAGCTTGGGGGACAGGGTCCAAGAGACCCAGTACTTC
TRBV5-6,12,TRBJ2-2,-,CASSVVAGELFF,TGTGCCAGCAGCGTAGTAGCCGGGGAGCTGTTTTTT
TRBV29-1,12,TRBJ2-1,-,CSVESKYNEQFF,TGCAGCGTTGAGTCCAAATACAATGAGCAGTTCTTC
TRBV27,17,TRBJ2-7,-,CASSSTGLETNYYEQYF,TGTGCCAGCAGTTCCACAGGGCTTGAGACTAACTACTACGAGCAGTACTTC
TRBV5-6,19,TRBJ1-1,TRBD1,CASSFPLRGQGASNTEAFF,TGTGCCAGCAGCTTCCCCCTCAGGGGACAGGGGGCTTCGAACACTGAAGCTTTCTTT
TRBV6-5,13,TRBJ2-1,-,CASSYSTINEQFF,TGTGCCAGCAGTTACTCCACAATAAATGAGCAGTTCTTC
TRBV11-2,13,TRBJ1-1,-,CASSFSRNQEAFF,TGTGCCAGCAGCTTTAGCCGGAACCAAGAAGCTTTCTTT
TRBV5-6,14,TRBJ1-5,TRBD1,CASKGQYSNQPQHF,TGTGCCAGTAAGGGACAGTATAGCAATCAGCCCCAGCATTTT
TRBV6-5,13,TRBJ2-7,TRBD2,CASTPRGVNEQYF,TGTGCCAGCACCCCCCGGGGGGTCAACGAGCAGTACTTC
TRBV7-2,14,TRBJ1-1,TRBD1,CASSHRGRNTEAFF,TGTGCCAGCAGCCACAGGGGGCGAAACACTGAAGCTTTCTTT
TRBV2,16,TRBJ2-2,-,CASSKRGAGFIGELFF,TGTGCCAGCAGTAAACGAGGGGCGGGGTTTATCGGGGAGCTGTTTTTT
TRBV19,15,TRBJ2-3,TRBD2,CASSIDSGRTDTQYF,TGTGCCAGTAGTATTGATAGCGGGAGGACTGATACGCAGTATTTT
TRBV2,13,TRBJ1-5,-,CASQDRILQPQHF,TGTGCCAGTCAAGACAGGATACTTCAGCCCCAGCATTTT
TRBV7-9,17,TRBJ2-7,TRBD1,CASSPTPGQEYSYEQYF,TGTGCCAGCAGCCCGACTCCGGGACAGGAGTACTCCTACGAGCAGTACTTC
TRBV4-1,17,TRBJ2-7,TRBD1,CASSQDPGTGGAYEQYF,TGCGCCAGCAGCCAAGATCCCGGGACAGGGGGCGCCTACGAGCAGTACTTC
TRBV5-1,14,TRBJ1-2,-,CASSLDGANYGYTF,TGCGCCAGCAGCTTGGACGGAGCTAACTATGGCTACACCTTC
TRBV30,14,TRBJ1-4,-,CAWSVGRINEKLFF,TGTGCCTGGAGTGTGGGGAGGATAAATGAAAAACTGTTTTTT